This entry lists 21 T cell receptor beta chains sequenced from one sample in a study of shared T cell receptors in the human thymus. The table came from immunoSEQ multiplex PCR; TCRdb's copy has only in-frame clones and leaves some out. Here the sample spans 600,000 to 900,000 clones, over 75% being singletons. Another study also made use of these data, one on human thymus T cells.

Sequenced sample: thymocytes. The receptors originated from a girl less than two years old with a congenital heart defect.

This chain connects TRBV6-4 to TRBJ1-5; TRBD1 matches at 10 bases. Germline CDR1 and CDR2: MRHNA and SNTAGT. This CDR3 region has 15 residues. V trimming: 5 bases; J trimming: 5 bases; junction bases outside the gene matches: 6. CDR3 region: CASSRSDRGDQPQHF. CDR3 in DNA: TGTGCCAGCAGTCGATCGGACAGGGGGGATCAGCCCCAGCATTTT.

The chain is built from TRBV4-3 and TRBJ1-1, with 8 bases lining up with TRBD1. V was pared by 0 bases and J by 5 bases, with 23 bases of the junction left unmatched. CDR1 and CDR2 from the germline V gene are LGHNA and YSLEER. This CDR3 has 21 residues. CDR3 nucleotide sequence: TGCGCCAGCAGCCAAGATGAGAGGGCAGGGGGCAGGGGTATCGGGTGGACTGAAGCTTTCTTT. It encodes CASSQDERAGGRGIGWTEAFF.

V is TRBV7-9 and J is TRBJ2-7; D is undetermined. Germline CDR1 reads SEHNR; CDR2 reads FQNEAQ (reference sequence). This CDR3 spans 14 amino acids. The ends were cut back, 1 base at V and 1 base at J, with 8 bases in the middle. The chain's CDR3 is CASSLGPMSYEQYF. The CDR3 DNA reads as TGTGCCAGCAGCTTAGGGCCGATGTCCTACGAGCAGTACTTC.

The gene calls are TRBV5-8 and TRBJ2-7; 10 bases are a match to TRBD1. The CDR3 contains 15 residues. The germline CDR1 and CDR2 sequences are SGHTS and YDEGEE. V lost 5 bases to trimming and J lost 1 base; unmatched junction nucleotides: 6. CDR3 DNA: TGTGCCAGCAGAACGACAGGGGGCGAGTCCTACGAGCAGTACTTC. This codes for CASRTTGGESYEQYF. The full variable domain, its missing parts supplied by reference TRBV5-8 and TRBJ2-7, is EAGVTQSPTHLIKTRGQQATLRCSPISGHTSVYWYQQALGLGLQFLLWYDEGEERNRGNFPPRFSGRQFPNYSSELNVNALELEDSALYLCASRTTGGESYEQYFGPGTRLTVT.

The V call is TRBV5-4, the J call TRBJ2-3; D gene unclear. Trimming took off 3 bases at V and 2 bases at J, with 10 bases between the two ends. Germline V gene data show CDR1 as SGHNT and CDR2 as YYREEE (reference sequence). CDR3 length: 14 residues. The CDR3 DNA follows: TGTGCCAGCAGCTCGCCCCTAGTCACAGATACGCAGTATTTT. Its protein product is CASSSPLVTDTQYF.

The CDR3 DNA is TGTGCCAGCAGCAAAGGCCAGGGCACCGGGGAGCTGTTTTTT. As protein: CASSKGQGTGELFF. This sequence joins TRBV7-9 and TRBJ2-2; weak D call: TRBD1 (5 bases). There are 14 residues in the CDR3. The V gene lost 5 bases and the J gene lost 4 bases, with 11 bases spanning the gap. Looked up from germline, CDR1 is SEHNR and CDR2 is FQNEAQ (reference sequence).

The chain recombines TRBV7-2 with TRBJ1-1; a weak D match, TRBD1 (5 bases). V was clipped by 2 bases and J by 5 bases, with 12 bases between them. The CDR3 consists of 14 residues. Germline values: CDR1 SGHTA, CDR2 FQGNSA. The CDR3: CASSLPGKLTEAFF. CDR3 coding DNA: TGTGCCAGCAGCTTACCAGGGAAACTTACTGAAGCTTTCTTT.

V usage is TRBV7-9 and J usage is TRBJ2-7; unclear D gene. Germline CDR1 is SEHNR and CDR2 is FQNEAQ (reference sequence). This CDR3 has 12 residues. V was cut by 7 bases and J by 0 bases, with 7 bases left in between. The CDR3 DNA follows: TGTGCCAGCATCTCTAGCTCCTACGAGCAGTACTTC. Residues: CASISSSYEQYF.

The chain combines TRBV7-6 with TRBJ2-7, with 8 bases fitting TRBD1. V dropped 1 base and J dropped 9; count of bases not matched to a gene: 14. This CDR3 region has 16 residues. Germline V gives CDR1 SGHVS, CDR2 FNYEAQ. CDR3 nucleotides: TGTGCCAGCAGCTTAGAGGGGTTTGAGACAGGGGCTTGGCAGTACTTC. Protein: CASSLEGFETGAWQYF.

This sequence joins TRBV11-2 and TRBJ2-1; D unclear. The CDR3 length is 14 residues. The germline gives CDR1 SGHAT, CDR2 FQNNGV. V was clipped by 0 bases and J by 9 bases, with 12 bases between them. DNA for the CDR3: TGTGCCAGCAGCTTAGATTCGTGGAGAAGTGAGCAGTTCTTC. This codes for CASSLDSWRSEQFF.

The chain combines TRBV7-6 with TRBJ2-6; 9 bases match TRBD2. This CDR3 comprises 19 residues. Germline V gene data show CDR1 as SGHVS and CDR2 as FNYEAQ. With 4 bases clipped from V and 0 bases from J, the junction kept 10 bases outside the gene matches. This CDR3 is CASSCLTSGLYSGANVLTF. CDR3 DNA: TGTGCCAGCAGCTGCTTGACTAGCGGCTTATACTCTGGGGCCAACGTCCTGACTTTC.

In its sample, this clone was seen a few times. The chain has TRBV15 and TRBJ2-5, with 8 bases that match TRBD2. Germline V lookup: CDR1 LNHNV, CDR2 YYDKDF (reference sequence). This CDR3 has 15 residues. V was clipped by 0 bases and J by 5 bases; unmatched bases: 5. CDR3 DNA sequence: TGTGCCACCAGCAGAGACAACGGGGGGGCGGAGACCCAGTACTTC. Amino acids: CATSRDNGGAETQYF.

This chain connects TRBV28 to TRBJ1-2; D perhaps matches TRBD1 (6 bases). V was shortened by 3 bases and J by 5 bases, with 13 bases between the two germline ends. This CDR3 is built from 14 residues. The germline V gene has CDR1 MDHEN and CDR2 SYDVKM. This chain's CDR3 is CASSFWGRGYGYTF. The DNA for the CDR3 is TGTGCCAGCAGTTTCTGGGGGCGGGGGTATGGCTACACCTTC.

The chain joins TRBV27 to TRBJ1-6; possibly TRBD1 for D (6 bases). V was pared by 6 bases and J by 5 bases, with 11 bases between. This CDR3 is built from 14 residues. Germline values: CDR1 MNHEY, CDR2 SMNVEV (reference sequence). CDR3 DNA: TGTGCCAGCAGGGGGGACACCGATAATTCACCCCTCCACTTT. Encoded protein: CASRGDTDNSPLHF.

The V gene is TRBV7-2, the J gene TRBJ2-7; 9 bases match TRBD1. This CDR3 has 18 residues. Germline V CDR1 and CDR2: SGHTA, FQGNSA. The V and J ends lost 5 bases and 3 bases, in that order; junction bases with no gene match: 17. The CDR3 sequence is CASSQEGQGFIPHYEQYF. Written as DNA, the CDR3 is TGTGCCAGCAGCCAAGAGGGACAGGGCTTTATACCCCACTACGAGCAGTACTTC.

The rearrangement links TRBV11-2 to TRBJ1-6; no firm D call. CDR3 length: 17 residues. Germline CDR1 reads SGHAT; CDR2 reads FQNNGV. Trimming took 1 base from V and 5 from J, leaving 15 bases between them. CDR3 sequence (DNA): TGTGCCAGCAGCTTAGTTAAAGGTCAGGCCCATAATTCACCCCTCCACTTT. It encodes CASSLVKGQAHNSPLHF.

This clone was observed a few times. This chain connects TRBV30 to TRBJ2-7; D is possibly TRBD2 (6 bases). With 3 bases removed from V and 1 base from J, the gap between germline ends came to 16 bases. The CDR3 covers 15 residues. CDR1 and CDR2 from the germline V gene are GTSNPN and SVGIG (reference sequence). CDR3 DNA sequence: TGTGCCTGGAGCCCCGGGAGTCAGGATTCCTACGAGCAGTACTTC. This encodes CAWSPGSQDSYEQYF.

The chain couples TRBV18 to TRBJ1-2; maybe TRBD1 (6 bases). The V end was cut by 3 bases, the J end by 7 bases, with 27 bases between. This CDR3 is 18 amino acids long. CDR1 and CDR2 (germline): KGHSH, LQKENI. The CDR3: CASSPDGTLVQRRGGYTF. For the CDR3, the DNA is TGTGCCAGCTCACCGGATGGGACATTGGTCCAAAGAAGAGGTGGCTACACCTTC.

The CDR3 nucleotides are TGTGCCACCAGCAGGGGGACAGGGCGCCATATTAACTATGGCTACACCTTC. Amino acids: CATSRGTGRHINYGYTF. This chain uses TRBV15 with TRBJ1-2; 9 nucleotides align to TRBD1. The V and J ends lost 3 bases and 1 base, in that order; junction bases with no gene match: 9. The CDR3 loop spans 17 amino acids. Germline V CDR1 and CDR2: LNHNV, YYDKDF (reference sequence).

The V gene is TRBV19, the J gene TRBJ2-3; D is undetermined. The V end was cut by 2 bases, the J end by 4 bases, with 7 bases between. The CDR3 runs to 13 residues. Per germline, CDR1 LNHDA and CDR2 SQIVND (reference sequence). The CDR3 sequence is CASSIRRADTQYF. DNA of the CDR3: TGTGCCAGTAGTATACGCCGGGCAGATACGCAGTATTTT.

The rearrangement links TRBV28 to TRBJ2-1; TRBD1 aligns across 8 bases. V lost 2 bases to trimming and J lost 1 base; unmatched junction nucleotides: 10. The CDR3 is made up of 18 amino acids. CDR1 is MDHEN, CDR2 SYDVKM, per germline. CDR3 residues: CASSLPDRANLSYNEQFF. CDR3 DNA sequence: TGTGCCAGCAGTTTACCGGACAGGGCCAACCTATCCTACAATGAGCAGTTCTTC.